The present TCR beta chain was sequenced within a study of vaccination and CD4 T cells after COVID-19. This clonotype was picked up one time. The antigen is not known. CDR1 is LGHNA, CDR2 YNFKEQ, per germline. V dropped 1 base and J dropped 4 bases, with 19 bases sitting between them. This CDR3 comprises 17 residues. Cultured CD4+ T-cell DNA underwent Oncomine TCR Beta short-read sequencing. A single record per CDR3 protein comes from TCRdb applying MiXCR to the PCR reads. In the table there are over 13,000 distinct CDR3 sequences, roughly half of which are singletons. This sample's treatment: approximately 10-day PBMC culture with coronavirus spike peptide pools or control peptides (ViraFEST assay).

Sequenced sample: CD4+ T cells from blood, cultured in vitro. The clonotype was recovered from a human donor who had recovered from COVID-19. V is TRBV4-2 and J is TRBJ1-1; D unresolved. CDR3 nucleotide sequence: TGTGCCAGCAGCCAAGTAATTCCGTCTGCAGCAAGCACTGAAGCTTTCTTT. Translating it yields CASSQVIPSAASTEAFF.